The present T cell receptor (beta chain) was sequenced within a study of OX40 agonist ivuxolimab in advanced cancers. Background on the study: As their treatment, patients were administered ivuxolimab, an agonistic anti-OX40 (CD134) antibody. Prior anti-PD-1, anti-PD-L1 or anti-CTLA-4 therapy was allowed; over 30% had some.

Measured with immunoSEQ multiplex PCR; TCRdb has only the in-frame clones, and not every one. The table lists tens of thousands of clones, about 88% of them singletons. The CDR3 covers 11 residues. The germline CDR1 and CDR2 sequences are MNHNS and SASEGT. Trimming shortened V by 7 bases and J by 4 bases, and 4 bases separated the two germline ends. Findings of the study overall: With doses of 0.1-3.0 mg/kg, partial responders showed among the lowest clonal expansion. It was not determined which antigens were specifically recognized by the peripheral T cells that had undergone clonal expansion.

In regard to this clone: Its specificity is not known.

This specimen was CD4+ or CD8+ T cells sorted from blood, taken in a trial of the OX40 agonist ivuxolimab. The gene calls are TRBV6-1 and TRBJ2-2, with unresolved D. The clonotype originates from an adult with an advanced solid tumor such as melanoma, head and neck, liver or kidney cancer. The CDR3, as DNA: TGTGCCAGCACGGGCACCGGGGAGCTGTTTTTT. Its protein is CASTGTGELFF.